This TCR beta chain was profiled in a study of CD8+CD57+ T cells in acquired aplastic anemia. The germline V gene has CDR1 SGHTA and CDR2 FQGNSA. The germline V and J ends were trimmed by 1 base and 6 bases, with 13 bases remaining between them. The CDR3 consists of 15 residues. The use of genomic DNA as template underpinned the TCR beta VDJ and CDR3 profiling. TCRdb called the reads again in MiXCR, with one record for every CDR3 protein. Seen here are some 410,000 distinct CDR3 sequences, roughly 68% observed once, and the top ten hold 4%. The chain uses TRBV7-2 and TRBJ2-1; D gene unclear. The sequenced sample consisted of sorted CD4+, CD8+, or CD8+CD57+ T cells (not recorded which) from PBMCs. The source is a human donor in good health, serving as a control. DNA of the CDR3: TGTGCCAGCAGCTTAGGACCTCTTGCCAGCAATGAGCAGTTCTTC. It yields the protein CASSLGPLASNEQFF.